This T cell receptor beta chain was recovered during a study of OX40 agonist ivuxolimab in advanced cancers. Study as a whole: Patients assigned to dose escalation were diagnosed with hepatocellular carcinoma, melanoma, renal cell or head and neck cancer. Study outcomes and limitations: On average, CD8+ T cells had more expanded clones than CD4+. Still undetermined is the antigen specificity of the expanded peripheral T cells.

Sequencing was performed with immunoSEQ multiplex PCR; in TCRdb, only in-frame clones are kept and a portion is missing. The profile shows tens of thousands of clones, around nine tenths of them singletons. The CDR3 totals 13 residues. V was trimmed by 0 bases and J by 8 bases, leaving 10 bases between them. Germline V gene sequence: CDR1 SGHAT, CDR2 FQNNGV. Details on this clone: Its target is not known.

Specimen: CD4+ or CD8+ T cells sorted from blood, collected in a trial of the OX40 agonist ivuxolimab. V is TRBV11-2 and J is TRBJ1-1, with D possibly matching TRBD1 (5 bases). This TCR was sampled from an adult with an advanced solid tumor such as melanoma, head and neck, liver or kidney cancer. In DNA, the CDR3 is TGTGCCAGCAGCTTAGATCTGTGGGGGGAAGCTTTCTTT. Its protein is CASSLDLWGEAFF. Based on the CDR3 plus reference TRBV11-2 and TRBJ1-1, the full variable domain is EAGVAQSPRYKIIEKRQSVAFWCNPISGHATLYWYQQILGQGPKLLIQFQNNGVVDDSQLPKDRFSAERLKGVDSTLKIQPAKLEDSAVYLCASSLDLWGEAFFGQGTRLTVV.